The 5 T cell receptor beta chains listed next were all sequenced from one sample in a study of graft-versus-host responses after intestinal transplantation (dated by TCRdb to the early 2020s). Library preparation used the immunoSEQ multiplex PCR assay. This immuneACCESS table, as held by TCRdb, lists in-frame sequences with V and J called but not all clones. Of the missing ones, under half trace to an unresolved V gene in checked studies; the others have no known cause. Present in this sample are about 13,000 clones, around four fifths of which were seen just once. Jointly, the top ten make up 20% to 30% of the sample. The starting material was PBMCs, obtained after intestinal transplantation. These receptors came from a human patient who received an intestinal transplant, so some T cells may come from the graft donor.

A single count supports this clone. The chain joins TRBV6-6 to TRBJ2-7; no reliable D call. Germline loops: CDR1 MNHNY, CDR2 SVGAGI (reference sequence). The CDR3 is made up of 13 amino acids. V was cut by 5 bases and J by 3 bases, with 11 bases left in between. CDR3 loop: CASSLHVRYEQYF. CDR3 in DNA: TGTGCCAGCAGTCTCCACGTACGCTACGAGCAGTACTTC.

The V gene is TRBV10-3, the J gene TRBJ2-2; the match to TRBD1 covers 7 bases. V was pared by 4 bases and J by 6 bases, with 8 bases of the junction left unmatched. The CDR3 covers 15 residues. The germline V gene encodes CDR1 ENHRY and CDR2 SYGVKD. CDR3 sequence reads: CAISGTGAGAGELFF. The CDR3 bases are TGTGCCATCAGTGGAACAGGGGCTGGTGCCGGGGAGCTGTTTTTT.

The chain combines TRBV7-8 with TRBJ2-3; D unresolved. Deletions cut 1 base from V and 0 bases from J, with 11 bases between. The CDR3 is made up of 16 amino acids. The germline gives CDR1 SGHVS, CDR2 FQNEAQ. CDR3 nucleotides: TGTGCCAGCAGCTTAGTTAACCTAGATAGCACAGATACGCAGTATTTT. Residues: CASSLVNLDSTDTQYF.

A single count supports this clone. The chain couples TRBV6-5 to TRBJ1-5; TRBD1 might be the D (5 bases). The CDR3 is 15 residues long. Between the trimmed V and J ends, which lost 5 bases and 0 bases, there was a span of 11 bases. In germline, CDR1 is MNHEY, CDR2 SVGAGI. DNA for the CDR3: TGTGCCAGCAGTCTAACCAGGGTTAGCAATCAGCCCCAGCATTTT. Its translation: CASSLTRVSNQPQHF.

V is TRBV2 and J is TRBJ2-2; 8 bases align to TRBD1. The CDR3 covers 15 residues. V lost 6 bases, J lost 4 bases, and 7 bases stayed unmatched. Per the germline V gene, CDR1 is SNHLY and CDR2 is FYNNEI. The CDR3 DNA is TGTGCCAGCAGGGAGACAGGGGCTCGCACCGGGGAGCTGTTTTTT. Its protein is CASRETGARTGELFF. Complete variable domain (other parts from reference TRBV2 and TRBJ2-2): EPEVTQTPSHQVTQMGQEVILRCVPISNHLYFYWYRQILGQKVEFLVSFYNNEISEKSEIFDDQFSVERPDGSNFTLKIRSTKLEDSAMYFCASRETGARTGELFFGEGSRLTVL.